The clone carrying this TCR beta chain was observed a few times. What it binds is unknown. V was trimmed by 0 bases and J by 0 bases, leaving 11 bases between them. The CDR3 consists of 17 residues. Germline V gene sequence: CDR1 LGHDT, CDR2 YNNKEL (reference sequence). The data were taken from a study of CD8 T cells in ankylosing spondylitis. Study results and limitations: Reportedly, disease-linked clones are significantly enriched in ankylosing spondylitis patients' matched synovial fluid.

In TCRdb, the 5' RACE reads were re-called with MiXCR into one record per CDR3 protein. The data show 200,000 to 250,000 distinct CDR3 sequences, 10% seen once. This sequence was found in a male donor with ankylosing spondylitis or in good health (not recorded which). This chain uses TRBV3-1 with TRBJ2-2, with D possibly being TRBD1 (5 bases). The sequencing sample was made of blood, either unsorted or a sorted T cell fraction (not recorded which). CDR3 coding DNA: TGTGCCAGCAGCCAAGACAGGACACTATCGAACACCGGGGAGCTGTTTTTT. This gives the protein CASSQDRTLSNTGELFF.